These T cell receptor beta chains were read from a single sample in a study of long-term antiretroviral therapy in people with HIV. TCRdb keeps only in-frame clones here, not all; method: immunoSEQ multiplex PCR. The table records 25,000 or so clones, approximately 78% of them present only once. This material consisted of unsorted PBMCs, taken 1.5 years before starting antiretroviral therapy. The receptors derive from a man between 18 and 29 years old with HIV. The CDR3 runs from the conserved cysteine through the conserved F or W. Each record gives: J gene, D gene, clone size, V gene, CDR3 protein, CDR3 DNA. A D gene is named only where the DNA matches it firmly. Clone sizes are given selectively: once, few, many, or a class where the clone is expanded.

TRBJ2-7	TRBD1	-	TRBV5-6	CASSYGTGVSYEQYF	TGTGCCAGCAGCTACGGGACAGGGGTCTCCTACGAGCAGTACTTC
TRBJ2-2	-	-	TRBV7-2	CASSLRGVNTGELFF	TGTGCCAGCAGCTTACGGGGCGTGAACACCGGGGAGCTGTTTTTT
TRBJ1-4	-	-	TRBV6-1	CASSEHPVQATNEKLFF	TGTGCCAGCAGTGAACACCCAGTACAGGCAACTAATGAAAAACTGTTTTTT
TRBJ1-2	TRBD1	-	TRBV25-1	CASSSQGGYGYTF	TGTGCCAGCAGCTCTCAGGGGGGTTATGGCTACACCTTC
TRBJ2-2	TRBD2	-	TRBV9	CASSRRTSVRAGELFF	TGTGCCAGCAGCCGAAGGACTAGCGTTAGGGCCGGGGAGCTGTTTTTT
TRBJ1-3	-	-	TRBV4-2	CASSQVWGRSGNTIYF	TGTGCCAGCAGCCAAGTCTGGGGCCGCTCTGGAAACACCATATATTTT
TRBJ1-5	-	-	TRBV6-5	CASSSIPHQPQHF	TGTGCCAGCAGTTCTATCCCTCATCAGCCCCAGCATTTT
TRBJ1-2	-	few	TRBV4-1	CASSQGGRGPFRGYTF	TGCGCCAGCAGCCAAGGGGGCCGGGGGCCGTTTCGGGGCTACACCTTC
TRBJ2-3	-	few	TRBV7-9	CASSLGVAADTQYF	TGTGCCAGCAGCTTAGGGGTAGCGGCAGATACGCAGTATTTT
TRBJ2-1	-	-	TRBV29-1	CSVVARSYNEQFF	TGCAGCGTTGTAGCCAGAAGTTACAATGAGCAGTTCTTC
TRBJ1-1	-	-	TRBV5-5	CASSLSMVGTEAFF	TGTGCCAGCAGCTTGTCTATGGTAGGGACTGAAGCTTTCTTT
TRBJ2-7	-	-	TRBV2	CATKRVGGGYEQYF	TGTGCCACCAAGAGGGTGGGAGGGGGCTACGAGCAGTACTTC
TRBJ1-2	-	-	TRBV30	CACPMTYGYTF	TGTGCCTGCCCAATGACTTATGGCTACACCTTC
TRBJ2-5	-	-	TRBV30	CAWSLLAGETQYF	TGTGCCTGGAGTTTACTAGCCGGAGAGACCCAGTACTTC
TRBJ2-1	-	-	TRBV4-3	CASSQDREKENEQFF	TGCGCCAGCAGCCAAGATAGGGAAAAGGAGAATGAGCAGTTCTTC
TRBJ1-2	TRBD1	-	TRBV6-6	CASTILGQELFYGYTF	TGTGCCAGCACCATACTCGGACAGGAGCTGTTCTATGGCTACACCTTC
TRBJ2-1	-	-	TRBV7-9	CASRGSSYNEQFF	TGTGCCAGCAGGGGTAGCTCCTACAATGAGCAGTTCTTC
TRBJ2-3	TRBD1	once	TRBV28	CASSSLDRDTDTQYF	TGTGCCAGCAGTTCCCTGGACAGGGACACAGATACGCAGTATTTT
TRBJ2-7	TRBD2	medium-sized	TRBV11-2	CASSFLSSGYEQYF	TGTGCCAGCAGCTTTTTGTCTAGCGGCTACGAGCAGTACTTC
TRBJ1-5	TRBD1	-	TRBV19	CASSPRQGSNQPQHF	TGTGCCAGTAGTCCAAGACAGGGGTCCAATCAGCCCCAGCATTTT
TRBJ2-2	TRBD2	-	TRBV7-9	CASRHASGGYTGELFF	TGTGCCAGCAGACACGCTAGCGGGGGGTACACCGGGGAGCTGTTTTTT
TRBJ1-2	-	once	TRBV6-5	CASSYRGTHGGYTF	TGTGCCAGCAGTTACCGGGGGACTCACGGGGGCTACACCTTC
TRBJ1-2	TRBD1	-	TRBV6-5	CASSYAQGVVYTF	TGTGCCAGCAGTTACGCCCAGGGGGTTGTCTACACCTTC
TRBJ1-2	-	-	TRBV19	CASSGGWNYGYTF	TGTGCCAGTAGTGGGGGCTGGAACTATGGCTACACCTTC
TRBJ2-2	-	few	TRBV19	CASSIEFNRRTGELFF	TGTGCCAGTAGTATAGAGTTTAACAGGCGGACCGGGGAGCTGTTTTTT
TRBJ1-1	TRBD1	few	TRBV5-1	CASSLGDSSREAFF	TGCGCCAGCAGCTTGGGGGACAGCAGCCGTGAAGCTTTCTTT
TRBJ2-3	-	-	TRBV7-3	CASSFSPGVADTQYF	TGTGCCAGCAGCTTCTCGCCAGGGGTGGCCGATACGCAGTATTTT
TRBJ2-3	TRBD2	-	TRBV27	CASSLVLAVGTDTQYF	TGTGCCAGCAGTTTGGTACTAGCGGTGGGCACAGATACGCAGTATTTT
TRBJ1-4	-	-	TRBV11-2	CASSLDRTLFF	TGTGCCAGCAGCTTAGACAGAACGTTGTTTTTT
TRBJ2-6	-	-	TRBV18	CASSPRQRPSSGANVLTF	TGTGCCAGCTCACCAAGACAGAGACCCAGCTCTGGGGCCAACGTCCTGACTTTC
TRBJ2-7	-	few	TRBV29-1	CSVGQPGNEQYF	TGCAGCGTTGGACAGCCCGGTAACGAGCAGTACTTC
TRBJ2-7	-	-	TRBV27	CASSFTGSYEQYF	TGTGCCAGCAGTTTCACCGGAAGCTACGAGCAGTACTTC
TRBJ1-1	-	-	TRBV6-6	CASSSRGVHGAFF	TGTGCCAGCAGTTCCCGGGGGGTACACGGAGCTTTCTTT
TRBJ1-2	-	-	TRBV27	CASSPLPNYGYTF	TGTGCCAGCAGTCCCCTCCCAAACTATGGCTACACCTTC
TRBJ2-1	TRBD2	-	TRBV10-3	CAIRDGTTRPYEQFF	TGTGCCATCAGAGACGGGACTACCCGACCATATGAGCAGTTCTTC
TRBJ2-2	-	-	TRBV5-1	CASSFQLTTFRAGELFF	TGCGCCAGCAGCTTCCAACTAACAACATTTAGAGCCGGGGAGCTGTTTTTT
TRBJ2-7	-	-	TRBV7-2	CASKNYLDYEQYF	TGTGCCAGCAAGAACTACTTAGACTACGAGCAGTACTTC
TRBJ1-6	-	-	TRBV30	CAWRTTTGSPLHF	TGTGCCTGGAGAACAACTACCGGGTCACCCCTCCACTTT
TRBJ2-1	-	-	TRBV11-3	CASSLSENEQFF	TGTGCCAGCAGCTTAAGTGAGAATGAGCAGTTCTTC
TRBJ1-2	-	-	TRBV11-2	CASSLVWGTNYGYTF	TGTGCCAGCAGCTTAGTCTGGGGCACGAACTATGGCTACACCTTC
TRBJ1-1	-	-	TRBV5-1	CASSIGTVNTEAFF	TGCGCCAGCAGCATCGGGACGGTGAACACTGAAGCTTTCTTT
TRBJ1-3	-	-	TRBV5-6	CASSWRAGSGNTIYF	TGTGCCAGCAGCTGGAGGGCAGGGAGTGGAAACACCATATATTTT
TRBJ1-5	-	once	TRBV19	CASSIEADKSNQPQHF	TGTGCCAGTAGTATAGAAGCGGACAAGAGCAATCAGCCCCAGCATTTT
TRBJ2-1	-	-	TRBV6-5	CASSPDRREQFF	TGTGCCAGCAGTCCCGACCGGCGGGAGCAGTTCTTC
TRBJ1-5	-	-	TRBV7-6	CASSPYPSLEGQPQHF	TGTGCCAGCAGCCCGTACCCGTCCCTAGAGGGCCAGCCCCAGCATTTT
TRBJ1-6	-	few	TRBV6-5	CASRRAIGSPLHF	TGTGCCAGCCGGCGGGCTATCGGTTCACCCCTCCACTTT
TRBJ2-3	-	-	TRBV6-5	CASSYTPRGGTQYF	TGTGCCAGCAGTTACACCCCCAGGGGAGGTACGCAGTATTTT
TRBJ2-1	-	once	TRBV11-2	CASSPQRYEQFF	TGTGCCAGCAGCCCTCAGCGCTACGAGCAGTTCTTC
TRBJ1-6	-	-	TRBV7-8	CASSLGGRSSYNSPLHF	TGTGCCAGCAGCTTAGGAGGTCGTTCCTCCTATAATTCACCCCTCCACTTT
TRBJ2-2	-	-	TRBV5-5	CASSFHRASPERELFF	TGTGCCAGCAGCTTCCATAGGGCCTCCCCGGAGAGGGAGCTGTTTTTT
TRBJ2-3	-	-	TRBV19	CASSIDQTGIGADTQYF	TGTGCCAGTAGTATAGATCAGACGGGGATTGGGGCAGATACGCAGTATTTT
TRBJ2-7	TRBD1	-	TRBV6-1	CASRWTGPYEQYF	TGTGCCAGCAGATGGACAGGGCCCTACGAGCAGTACTTC